One T cell receptor beta chain is described in this entry. The antigen remains undetermined. The record originates from a study of CD4 T cells in relation to SARS-CoV-2 and coronaviruses. On the study more broadly: Crossreactive spike epitopes shared across donors were mapped to their HLA restriction. Findings and caveats of the study: Samples before the pandemic and after infection were not matched within any donor. SARS-CoV-2-driven expansion was significantly weaker in crossreactive than monoreactive clones.

Sequencing was performed with immunoSEQ multiplex PCR; in TCRdb, only in-frame clones are kept and a portion is missing. The profile shows about 24,000 clones, around 74% of them singletons. The unexposed donors gave CD4+ T cells in about 2011-2018, prior to COVID-19. CD4+ T cells were isolated from the cells after nine to eleven days of culture. Cells permitting, SARS-CoV-2 S/N and four cold-coronavirus spikes were tested on unexposed-donor CD4+ T cells. V lost 2 bases to trimming and J lost 2 bases; unmatched junction nucleotides: 6. The germline V gene encodes CDR1 MRHNA and CDR2 SNTAGT. This CDR3 contains 18 residues.

This chain uses TRBV6-4 with TRBJ2-6, with TRBD1 matching over 10 bases. The receptor was isolated from a human donor in good health. Sequenced material: CD4+ T cells from PBMCs, cultured in vitro. CDR3 loop: CASSDRDRGPTGANVLTF. In DNA form, the CDR3 reads TGTGCCAGCAGTGACAGGGACAGGGGACCAACTGGGGCCAACGTCCTGACTTTC.